Following are 20 T cell receptor beta chains from one sample sequenced in a study of shared clonotypes between healthy human individuals. This table comes from immunoSEQ multiplex PCR, and its TCRdb copy is limited to in-frame clones, with some not included. Of 2 million to 3 million clones listed, approximately 92% were seen once; the top ten hold around 0.14%. Source material: naive CD4+ T cells sorted from blood. Regarding subset: CD45RA+ positively selected. Receptor source: a man between 18 and 29 years old in good health.

This chain connects TRBV6-5 to TRBJ2-5, with D possibly matching TRBD2 (5 bases). The length of the CDR3 is 14 residues. The germline V gene has CDR1 MNHEY and CDR2 SVGAGI. The V end lost 2 bases, the J end lost 5 bases, and 12 bases lay between the germline ends. Here the CDR3 DNA reads TGTGCCAGCAGTTACGCCGGGGTTCGGGAGACCCAGTACTTC. Protein product: CASSYAGVRETQYF.

This chain uses TRBV18 with TRBJ2-7; D is undetermined. The CDR3 runs to 11 residues. Trimming shortened V by 4 bases and J by 6 bases, and 7 bases separated the two germline ends. The germline V gene has CDR1 KGHSH and CDR2 LQKENI. CDR3 nucleotide sequence: TGTGCCAGCTCACGAGCAGGCGAGCAGTACTTC. Translating gives CASSRAGEQYF.

The chain has TRBV5-6 and TRBJ1-1; D remains ambiguous. Between the trimmed V and J ends, which lost 3 bases and 3 bases, there was a span of 9 bases. Looked up from germline, CDR1 is SGHDT and CDR2 is YYEEEE. The length of the CDR3 is 13 residues. CDR3 in DNA: TGTGCCAGCAGCTCCTCTAGGCACACTGAAGCTTTCTTT. It yields the protein CASSSSRHTEAFF. The full variable domain, in which reference TRBV5-6 and TRBJ1-1 provide the parts outside the CDR3, is DAGVTQSPTHLIKTRGQQVTLRCSPKSGHDTVSWYQQALGQGPQFIFQYYEEEERQRGNFPDRFSGHQFPNYSSELNVNALLLGDSALYLCASSSSRHTEAFFGQGTRLTVV.

The gene calls are TRBV30 and TRBJ2-4, with 9 nucleotides matching TRBD1. This CDR3 has 13 amino acids. V shed 1 base and J 8 bases; nucleotides not matched to a gene: 3. From germline, CDR1 is GTSNPN and CDR2 SVGIG (reference sequence). Here the CDR3 reads CAWSGDRVDIQYF. CDR3 nucleotide sequence: TGTGCCTGGAGTGGGGACAGGGTAGACATTCAGTACTTC.

CDR3 coding DNA: TGCGCCAGCAGCCATTATTCGGTCCTGGGCGGGGAGCTGTTTTTT. Translated, it gives CASSHYSVLGGELFF. This chain uses TRBV5-1 with TRBJ2-2; no firm D call. The CDR3 has 15 amino acids. Trimming removed 4 bases from V and 7 bases from J, with 17 bases in between. The germline gives CDR1 SGHRS, CDR2 YFSETQ.

Comments on this clone: At one boundary the junction diverges from the germline segment, which might be a read error. The V gene is TRBV5-4, the J gene TRBJ2-7; a possible D gene is TRBD2 (5 bases). CDR3 length: 18 amino acids. The germline V gene has CDR1 SGHNT and CDR2 YYREEE (reference sequence). CDR3 DNA sequence: TGTGCCAGCAGCTTTACGAGCTTCCGGTTAGGACGGAGGAACGCGGTTCACTTC. It specifies CASSFTSFRLGRRNAVHF.

The chain recombines TRBV30 with TRBJ2-1; no clear D. The CDR3 consists of 12 residues. The germline gives CDR1 GTSNPN, CDR2 SVGIG (reference sequence). The V end lost 3 bases, the J end lost 12 bases, and 15 bases lay between the germline ends. CDR3 protein: CAWSPTGRWQFF. The CDR3 region has the DNA TGTGCCTGGAGCCCTACCGGGCGGTGGCAGTTCTTC.

The genes are TRBV7-3 and TRBJ2-3, with D perhaps matching TRBD1 (6 bases). There are 18 residues in the CDR3. The germline gives CDR1 SGHTA, CDR2 FQGTGA. The ends were cut back, 5 bases at V and 0 bases at J, with 21 bases in the middle. The CDR3, as DNA: TGTGCCAGCAGCCACCCGGCAGGGGCCAGGCCTAGCACAGATACGCAGTATTTT. Amino acids: CASSHPAGARPSTDTQYF.

On this clone: Other nucleotide sequences from this sample produce the same CDR3. The chain recombines TRBV5-1 with TRBJ1-5; TRBD1 matches 7 bases. The trim removed 4 bases at V and 0 bases at J, leaving 4 bases unmatched. The CDR3 has 15 amino acids. The germline V gene encodes CDR1 SGHRS and CDR2 YFSETQ. CDR3 sequence reads: CASSSTGDSNQPQHF. In DNA, the CDR3 is TGCGCCAGCAGCAGCACAGGGGATAGCAATCAGCCCCAGCATTTT.

As for this clone: Other DNA sequences in the sample encode the same CDR3. The chain carries TRBV28 and TRBJ1-5; D not certain. Trimming stripped 3 bases from V and 4 bases from J, with 7 bases between. CDR3 size: 13 residues. Germline CDR1 and CDR2: MDHEN and SYDVKM. CDR3 loop: CASSLASNQPQHF. CDR3 nucleotide sequence: TGTGCCAGCAGTTTGGCCTCTAATCAGCCCCAGCATTTT.

This chain joins TRBV6-5 and TRBJ1-1; 9 positions match TRBD1. The J segment lost 5 bases and the V segment lost 7 bases, leaving 11 bases of the junction unmatched. CDR1 MNHEY and CDR2 SVGAGI come from the germline V gene. There are 15 residues in the CDR3. The CDR3 loop is CASTPWDRDSTEAFF. DNA of the CDR3: TGTGCCAGCACCCCCTGGGACAGGGATTCGACTGAAGCTTTCTTT.

This clone was observed a handful of times. The chain combines TRBV10-2 with TRBJ1-6; weak D call: TRBD1 (5 bases). The CDR3 contains 17 residues. Germline values: CDR1 WSHSY, CDR2 SAAADI. The germline V and J ends were trimmed by 0 bases and 0 bases, with 9 bases remaining between them. Here the CDR3 reads CASSESRGGSYNSPLHF. Here the CDR3 DNA reads TGCGCCAGCAGTGAGTCAAGGGGAGGCTCCTATAATTCACCCCTCCACTTT.

The rearrangement uses TRBV19 and TRBJ1-5, with 7 bases fitting TRBD1. Germline V lookup: CDR1 LNHDA, CDR2 SQIVND (reference sequence). There are 14 residues in the CDR3. The trim removed 3 bases at V and 5 bases at J, leaving 4 bases unmatched. CDR3 sequence reads: CASSIPTGDQPQHF. The CDR3 DNA follows: TGTGCCAGTAGTATTCCCACAGGGGATCAGCCCCAGCATTTT.

As concerns this clone: The sample has other DNA sequences that encode this CDR3 too. The CDR3 DNA is TGCGCCAGCAGCTTGACTAGCGGGGGCTCCTACGAGCAGTACTTC. This translates into CASSLTSGGSYEQYF. The rearrangement joins TRBV5-1 to TRBJ2-7; 11 bases agree with TRBD2. Germline V gene data show CDR1 as SGHRS and CDR2 as YFSETQ. The CDR3 covers 15 residues. V trimming: 1 base; J trimming: 0 bases; junction bases outside the gene matches: 0.

The rearrangement links TRBV28 to TRBJ2-7, with a weak D call TRBD1 (5 bases). Germline assignment: CDR1 MDHEN and CDR2 SYDVKM. The CDR3 covers 13 residues. Deletions cut 3 bases from V and 3 bases from J, with 9 bases between. CDR3 DNA sequence: TGTGCCAGCAGTTTGGAACAGGTCTACGAGCAGTACTTC. Amino acids: CASSLEQVYEQYF.

The V and J genes are TRBV7-2 and TRBJ2-1; D is uncertain. The germline V and J ends were trimmed by 1 base and 10 bases, with 11 bases remaining between them. CDR1 is SGHTA and CDR2 is FQGNSA in the germline V gene. The CDR3 runs 13 residues. This CDR3 is CASSLGPPGEQFF. CDR3 DNA: TGTGCCAGCAGCTTAGGCCCGCCCGGGGAGCAGTTCTTC.

The chain recombines TRBV7-9 with TRBJ2-1, with 12 positions matching TRBD2. With 2 bases clipped from V and 0 bases from J, the junction kept 2 bases outside the gene matches. There are 17 residues in the CDR3. Looked up from germline, CDR1 is SEHNR and CDR2 is FQNEAQ (reference sequence). The CDR3 loop reads CASSLPGLAGSYNEQFF. In DNA form, the CDR3 reads TGTGCCAGCAGCTTACCGGGACTAGCGGGCTCCTACAATGAGCAGTTCTTC.

This chain joins TRBV23-1 and TRBJ1-4, with 10 bases identical to TRBD1. TRBV23-1 is an open reading frame whose function is uncertain. This CDR3 is built from 17 residues. Trimming cost V 0 bases and J 6 bases; bases outside gene matches: 7. The DNA of the CDR3 is TGCGCCAGCAGTCAATCGATTGTGGGACAGGGGCATGAAAAACTGTTTTTT. Its translation: CASSQSIVGQGHEKLFF.

The V gene is TRBV18, the J gene TRBJ2-1; unclear D gene. Deletions cut 4 bases from V and 6 bases from J, with 10 bases between. Germline V gene data show CDR1 as KGHSH and CDR2 as LQKENI. This CDR3 contains 13 residues. The CDR3, as DNA: TGTGCCAGCTCACTCCAAGAGCGCAATGAGCAGTTCTTC. Translated: CASSLQERNEQFF.

This clone has just one count. This chain uses TRBV6-5 with TRBJ2-7, with D perhaps TRBD2 (7 bases). V was cut by 7 bases and J by 1 base, with 17 bases left in between. Per germline, CDR1 MNHEY and CDR2 SVGAGI. The length of the CDR3 is 15 residues. The CDR3 protein is CASTRRGGASYEQYF. Written as DNA, the CDR3 is TGTGCCAGCACGAGAAGAGGGGGGGCTTCCTACGAGCAGTACTTC.